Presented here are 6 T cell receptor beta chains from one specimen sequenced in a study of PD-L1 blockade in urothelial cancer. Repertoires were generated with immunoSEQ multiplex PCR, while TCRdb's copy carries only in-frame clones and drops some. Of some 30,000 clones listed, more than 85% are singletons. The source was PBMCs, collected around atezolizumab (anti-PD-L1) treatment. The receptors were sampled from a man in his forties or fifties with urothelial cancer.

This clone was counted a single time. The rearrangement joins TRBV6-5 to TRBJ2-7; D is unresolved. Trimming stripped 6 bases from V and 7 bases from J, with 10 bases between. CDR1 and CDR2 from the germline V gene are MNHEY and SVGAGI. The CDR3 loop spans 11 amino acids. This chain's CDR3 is CASSSVTEQYF. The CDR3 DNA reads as TGTGCCAGCAGCTCTGTGACAGAGCAGTACTTC.

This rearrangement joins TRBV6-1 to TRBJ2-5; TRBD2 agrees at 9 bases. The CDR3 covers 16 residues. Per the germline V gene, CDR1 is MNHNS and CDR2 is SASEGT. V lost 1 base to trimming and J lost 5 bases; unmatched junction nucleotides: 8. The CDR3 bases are TGTGCCAGCAGTGAAGTGAAGGCGGGGGGGCGCGAGACCCAGTACTTC. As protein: CASSEVKAGGRETQYF.

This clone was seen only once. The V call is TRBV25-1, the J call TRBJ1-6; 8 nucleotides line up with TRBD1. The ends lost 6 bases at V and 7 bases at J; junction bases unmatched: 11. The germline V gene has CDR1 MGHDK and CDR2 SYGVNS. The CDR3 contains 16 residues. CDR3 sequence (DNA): TGTGCCAGCAGATTAGACTCAGGACAGGGAAATTCACCCCTCCACTTT. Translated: CASRLDSGQGNSPLHF.

CDR3 DNA: TGTGCCAGCAGCTTAGAGGCCGTGGGGCCCCTTTCCTACAATGAGCAGTTCTTC. This codes for CASSLEAVGPLSYNEQFF. V is TRBV11-2 and J is TRBJ2-1, with D maybe TRBD1 (5 bases). Germline-derived CDR1 and CDR2 are SGHAT and FQNNGV. Trimming removed 0 bases at V and 1 base at J, with 16 bases between. The CDR3 covers 18 residues.

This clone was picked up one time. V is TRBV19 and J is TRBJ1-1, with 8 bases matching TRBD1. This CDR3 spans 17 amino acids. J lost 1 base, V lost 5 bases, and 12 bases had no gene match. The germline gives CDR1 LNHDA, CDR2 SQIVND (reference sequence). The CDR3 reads CASSPRPTGTGNTEAFF. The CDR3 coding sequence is TGTGCCAGTAGTCCAAGACCGACTGGGACAGGGAACACTGAAGCTTTCTTT.

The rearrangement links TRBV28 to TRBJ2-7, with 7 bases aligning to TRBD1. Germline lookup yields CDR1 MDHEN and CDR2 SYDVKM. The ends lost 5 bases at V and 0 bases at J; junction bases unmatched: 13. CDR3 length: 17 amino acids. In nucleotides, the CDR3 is TGTGCCAGCAGTGCAGCCCAAGGGACAGCCAACTCCTACGAGCAGTACTTC. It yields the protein CASSAAQGTANSYEQYF.